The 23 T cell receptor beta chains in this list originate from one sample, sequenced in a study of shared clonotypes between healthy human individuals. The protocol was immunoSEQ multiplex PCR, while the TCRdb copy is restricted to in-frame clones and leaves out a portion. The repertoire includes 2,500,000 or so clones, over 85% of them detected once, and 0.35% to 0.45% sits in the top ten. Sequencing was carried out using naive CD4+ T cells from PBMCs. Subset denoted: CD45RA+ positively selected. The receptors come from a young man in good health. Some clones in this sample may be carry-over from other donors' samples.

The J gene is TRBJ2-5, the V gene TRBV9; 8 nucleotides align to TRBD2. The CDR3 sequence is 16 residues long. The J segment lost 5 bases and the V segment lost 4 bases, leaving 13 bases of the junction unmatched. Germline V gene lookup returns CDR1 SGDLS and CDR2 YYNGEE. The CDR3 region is CASSPRGAGVWETQYF. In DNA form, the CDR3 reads TGTGCCAGCAGCCCCCGGGGAGCGGGAGTGTGGGAGACCCAGTACTTC.

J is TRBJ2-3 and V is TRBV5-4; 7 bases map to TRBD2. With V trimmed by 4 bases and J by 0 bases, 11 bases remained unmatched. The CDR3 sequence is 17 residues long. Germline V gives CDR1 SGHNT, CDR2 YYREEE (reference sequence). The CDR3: CASSLGGTGSSTDTQYF. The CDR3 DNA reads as TGTGCCAGCAGCCTCGGGGGGACGGGATCTAGCACAGATACGCAGTATTTT.

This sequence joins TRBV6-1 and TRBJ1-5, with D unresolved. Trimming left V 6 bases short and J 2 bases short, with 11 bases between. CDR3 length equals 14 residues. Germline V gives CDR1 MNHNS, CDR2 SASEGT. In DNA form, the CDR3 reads TGTGCCAGCAGGGATAAAAGCGGCAATCAGCCCCAGCATTTT. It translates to CASRDKSGNQPQHF.

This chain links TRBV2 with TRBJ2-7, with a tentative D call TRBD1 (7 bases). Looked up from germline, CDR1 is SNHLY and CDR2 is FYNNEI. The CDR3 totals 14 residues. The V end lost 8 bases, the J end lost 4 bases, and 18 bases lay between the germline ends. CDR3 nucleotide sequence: TGTGCCAGCCAATATACAGGGGCGGGATACGAGCAGTACTTC. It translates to CASQYTGAGYEQYF. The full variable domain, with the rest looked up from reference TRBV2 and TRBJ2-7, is EPEVTQTPSHQVTQMGQEVILRCVPISNHLYFYWYRQILGQKVEFLVSFYNNEISEKSEIFDDQFSVERPDGSNFTLKIRSTKLEDSAMYFCASQYTGAGYEQYFGPGTRLTVT.

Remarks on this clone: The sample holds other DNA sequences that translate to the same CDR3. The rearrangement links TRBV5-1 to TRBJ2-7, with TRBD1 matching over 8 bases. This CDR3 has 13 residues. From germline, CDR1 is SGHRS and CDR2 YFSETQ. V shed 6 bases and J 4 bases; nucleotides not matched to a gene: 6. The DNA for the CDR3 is TGCGCCAGCAACGGACAGGGATCGTACGAGCAGTACTTC. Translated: CASNGQGSYEQYF. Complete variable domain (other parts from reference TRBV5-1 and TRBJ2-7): KAGVTQTPRYLIKTRGQQVTLSCSPISGHRSVSWYQQTPGQGLQFLFEYFSETQRNKGNFPGRFSGRQFSNSRSEMNVSTLELGDSALYLCASNGQGSYEQYFGPGTRLTVT.

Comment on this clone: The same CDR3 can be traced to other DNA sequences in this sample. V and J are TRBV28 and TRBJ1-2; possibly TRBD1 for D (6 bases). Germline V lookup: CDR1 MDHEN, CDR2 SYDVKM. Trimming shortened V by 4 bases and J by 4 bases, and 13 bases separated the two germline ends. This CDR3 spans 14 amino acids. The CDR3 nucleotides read TGTGCCAGCAGTTCTCCTACAGGGTCCTATGGCTACACCTTC. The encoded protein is CASSSPTGSYGYTF.

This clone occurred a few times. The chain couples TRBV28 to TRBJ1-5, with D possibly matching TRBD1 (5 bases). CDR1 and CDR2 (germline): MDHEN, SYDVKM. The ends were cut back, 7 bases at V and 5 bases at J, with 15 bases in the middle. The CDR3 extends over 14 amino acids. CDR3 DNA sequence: TGTGCCAGCACTGGGGGAGCGTACTATCAGCCCCAGCATTTT. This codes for CASTGGAYYQPQHF.

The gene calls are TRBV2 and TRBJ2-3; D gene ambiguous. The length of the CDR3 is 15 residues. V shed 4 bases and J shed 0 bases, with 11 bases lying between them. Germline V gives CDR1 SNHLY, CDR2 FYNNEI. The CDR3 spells CASSGMIRSTDTQYF. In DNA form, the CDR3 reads TGTGCCAGCAGTGGAATGATAAGAAGCACAGATACGCAGTATTTT. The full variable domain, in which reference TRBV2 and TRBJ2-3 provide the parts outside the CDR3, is EPEVTQTPSHQVTQMGQEVILRCVPISNHLYFYWYRQILGQKVEFLVSFYNNEISEKSEIFDDQFSVERPDGSNFTLKIRSTKLEDSAMYFCASSGMIRSTDTQYFGPGTRLTVL.

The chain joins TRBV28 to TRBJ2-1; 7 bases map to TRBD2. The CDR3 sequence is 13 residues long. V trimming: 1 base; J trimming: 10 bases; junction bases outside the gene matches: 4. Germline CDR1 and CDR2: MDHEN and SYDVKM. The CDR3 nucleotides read TGTGCCAGCAGTTTATTATGGGGACTAGAGCAGTTCTTC. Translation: CASSLLWGLEQFF.

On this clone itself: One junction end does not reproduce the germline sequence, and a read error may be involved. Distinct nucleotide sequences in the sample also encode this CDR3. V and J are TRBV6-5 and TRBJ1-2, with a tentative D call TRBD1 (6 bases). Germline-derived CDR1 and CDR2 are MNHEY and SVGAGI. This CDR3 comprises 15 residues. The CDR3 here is CASSYSTSGVGGYTF. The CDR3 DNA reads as TGTGCCAGCAGCTACTCGACATCAGGGGTTGGTGGCTACACCTTC.

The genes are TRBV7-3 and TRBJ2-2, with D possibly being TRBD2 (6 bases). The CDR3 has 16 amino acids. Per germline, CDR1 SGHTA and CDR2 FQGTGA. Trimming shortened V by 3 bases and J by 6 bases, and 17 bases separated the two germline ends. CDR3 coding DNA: TGTGCCAGCAGCTTGTCGCGAGAGCGGGCCTCCGGGGAGCTGTTTTTT. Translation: CASSLSRERASGELFF.

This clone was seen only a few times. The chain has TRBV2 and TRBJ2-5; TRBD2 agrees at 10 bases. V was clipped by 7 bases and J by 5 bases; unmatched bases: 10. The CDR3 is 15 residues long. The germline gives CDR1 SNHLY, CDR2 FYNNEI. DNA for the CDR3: TGTGCCAGCACTCCACTAGCGGGAATAAGGGAGACCCAGTACTTC. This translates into CASTPLAGIRETQYF.

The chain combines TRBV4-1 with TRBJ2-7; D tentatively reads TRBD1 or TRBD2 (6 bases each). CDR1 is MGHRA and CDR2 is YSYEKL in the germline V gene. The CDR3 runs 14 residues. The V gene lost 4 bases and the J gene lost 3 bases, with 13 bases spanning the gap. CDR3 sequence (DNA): TGCGCCAGCAGCCTGACAGGACTAATCTACGAGCAGTACTTC. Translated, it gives CASSLTGLIYEQYF.

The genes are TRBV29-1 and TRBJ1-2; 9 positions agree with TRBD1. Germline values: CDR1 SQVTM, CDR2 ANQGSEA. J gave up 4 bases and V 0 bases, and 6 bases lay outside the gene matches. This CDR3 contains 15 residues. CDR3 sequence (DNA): TGCAGCGTTGAAGATAGTGGGACAGGGACCTATGGCTACACCTTC. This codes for CSVEDSGTGTYGYTF.

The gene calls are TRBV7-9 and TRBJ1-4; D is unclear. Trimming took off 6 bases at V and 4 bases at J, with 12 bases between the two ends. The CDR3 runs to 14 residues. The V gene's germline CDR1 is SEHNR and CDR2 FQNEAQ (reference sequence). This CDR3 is CASSLTSVNEKLFF. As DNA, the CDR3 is TGTGCCAGCAGTTTAACGTCTGTTAATGAAAAACTGTTTTTT.

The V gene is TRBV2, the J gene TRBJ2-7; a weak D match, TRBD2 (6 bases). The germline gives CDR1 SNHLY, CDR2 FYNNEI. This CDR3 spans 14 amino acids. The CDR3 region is CASGGGAISYEQYF. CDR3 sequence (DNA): TGTGCTTCGGGTGGCGGGGCAATCTCCTACGAGCAGTACTTC. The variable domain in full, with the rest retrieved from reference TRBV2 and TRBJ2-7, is EPEVTQTPSHQVTQMGQEVILRCVPISNHLYFYWYRQILGQKVEFLVSFYNNEISEKSEIFDDQFSVERPDGSNFTLKIRSTKLEDSAMYFCASGGGAISYEQYFGPGTRLTVT.

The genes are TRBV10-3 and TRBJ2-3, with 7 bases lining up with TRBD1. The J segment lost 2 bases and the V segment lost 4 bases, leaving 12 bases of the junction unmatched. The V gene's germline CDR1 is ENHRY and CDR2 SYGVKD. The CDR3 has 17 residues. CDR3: CAISGATGDPYTDTQYF. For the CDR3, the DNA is TGTGCCATCAGTGGGGCCACAGGGGACCCCTACACAGATACGCAGTATTTT.

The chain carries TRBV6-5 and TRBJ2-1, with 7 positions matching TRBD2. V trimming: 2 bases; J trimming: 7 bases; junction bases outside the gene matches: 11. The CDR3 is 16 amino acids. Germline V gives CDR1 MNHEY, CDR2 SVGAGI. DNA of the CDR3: TGTGCCAGCAGTTACCTCCCTACTAGCGACCCTAATGAGCAGTTCTTC. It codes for CASSYLPTSDPNEQFF.

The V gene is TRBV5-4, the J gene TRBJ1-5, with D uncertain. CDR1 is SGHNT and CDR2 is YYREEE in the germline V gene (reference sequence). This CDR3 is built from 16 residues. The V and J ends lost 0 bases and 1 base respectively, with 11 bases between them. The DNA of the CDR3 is TGTGCCAGCAGCTTGGTCCCAGGTCGAAGCAATCAGCCCCAGCATTTT. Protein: CASSLVPGRSNQPQHF.

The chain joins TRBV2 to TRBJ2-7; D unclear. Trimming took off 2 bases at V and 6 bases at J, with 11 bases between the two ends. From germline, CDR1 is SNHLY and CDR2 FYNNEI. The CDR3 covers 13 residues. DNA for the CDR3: TGTGCCAGCAGTGAATTGAGTGTGAGCGAGCAGTACTTC. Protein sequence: CASSELSVSEQYF.

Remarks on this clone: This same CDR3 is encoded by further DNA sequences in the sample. CDR3 in DNA: TGTGCCAGCAGTTTGGGCCGGCAAATGAACACTGAAGCTTTCTTT. Its translation is CASSLGRQMNTEAFF. The V and J genes are TRBV27 and TRBJ1-1; D call uncertain. Germline CDR1 and CDR2: MNHEY and SMNVEV (reference sequence). The CDR3 sequence is 15 residues long. Deletions cut 3 bases from V and 0 bases from J, with 11 bases between.

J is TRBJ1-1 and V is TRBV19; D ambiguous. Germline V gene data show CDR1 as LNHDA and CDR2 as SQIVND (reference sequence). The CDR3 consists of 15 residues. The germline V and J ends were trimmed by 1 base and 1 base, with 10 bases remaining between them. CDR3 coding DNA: TGTGCCAGTAGTATAGGGAGACTTACGAACACTGAAGCTTTCTTT. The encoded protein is CASSIGRLTNTEAFF. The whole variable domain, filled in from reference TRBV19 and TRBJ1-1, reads DGGITQSPKYLFRKEGQNVTLSCEQNLNHDAMYWYRQDPGQGLRLIYYSQIVNDFQKGDIAEGYSVSREKKESFPLTVTSAQKNPTAFYLCASSIGRLTNTEAFFGQGTRLTVV.

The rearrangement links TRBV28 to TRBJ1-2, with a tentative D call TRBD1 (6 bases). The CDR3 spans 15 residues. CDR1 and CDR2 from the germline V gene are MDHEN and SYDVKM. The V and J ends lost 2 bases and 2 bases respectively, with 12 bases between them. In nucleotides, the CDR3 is TGTGCCAGCAGTTTAGGGGACAAGAGGAACTATGGCTACACCTTC. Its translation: CASSLGDKRNYGYTF.